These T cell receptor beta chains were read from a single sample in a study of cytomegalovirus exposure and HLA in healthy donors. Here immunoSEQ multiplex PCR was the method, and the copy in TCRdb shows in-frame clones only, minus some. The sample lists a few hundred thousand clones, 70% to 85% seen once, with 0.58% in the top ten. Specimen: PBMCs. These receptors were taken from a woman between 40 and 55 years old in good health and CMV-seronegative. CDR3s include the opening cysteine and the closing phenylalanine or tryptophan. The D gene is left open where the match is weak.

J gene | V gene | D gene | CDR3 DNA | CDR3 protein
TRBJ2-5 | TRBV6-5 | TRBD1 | TGTGCCAGCAGTTCTCAGGGACAGGGCGGGCGAGAGACCCAGTACTTC | CASSSQGQGGRETQYF
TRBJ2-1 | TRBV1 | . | TGCACCAGCCCCAAACAGCTTCGGACTAGCGGGGGCAATGAGCAGTTCTTC | CTSPKQLRTSGGNEQFF
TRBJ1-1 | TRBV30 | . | TGTGCCTCTCTAATGTCCAGGGGATGGACTGAAGCTTTCTTT | CASLMSRGWTEAFF
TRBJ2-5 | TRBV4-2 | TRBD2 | TGTGCCAGCAGCCAAGGGACGCTAGCGGGGACGGAGACCCAGTACTTC | CASSQGTLAGTETQYF
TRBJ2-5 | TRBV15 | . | TGTGCCACCAGCAGAGGGAGCCAAGAGACCCAGTACTTC | CATSRGSQETQYF
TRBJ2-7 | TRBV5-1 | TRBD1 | TGCGCCAGCAGCTTCAAGGGGGCGCGGAGTGACGAGCAGTACTTC | CASSFKGARSDEQYF
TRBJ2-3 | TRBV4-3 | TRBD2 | TGCGCCAGCAGCCAACCGGAGCGGGGGGTCTCAGATACGCAGTATTTT | CASSQPERGVSDTQYF
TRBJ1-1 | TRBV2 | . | TGTGCCAGCAGTGTGGGGCAGATTGAAGCTTTCTTT | CASSVGQIEAFF
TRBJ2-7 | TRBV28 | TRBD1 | TGTGCCAGCAGTTCCCGGGACAGGGTTCCCTACGAGCAGTACTTC | CASSSRDRVPYEQYF
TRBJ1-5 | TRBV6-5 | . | TGTGCCAGCAGACAACAGGGTGGGGGCAATCAGCCCCAGCATTTT | CASRQQGGGNQPQHF
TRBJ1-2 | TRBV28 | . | TGTGCCAGCAGTTTTCGAGGAGGGTATGGCTACACCTTC | CASSFRGGYGYTF
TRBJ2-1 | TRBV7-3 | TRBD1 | TGTGCCAGCAGCACTTCGGGACAGGAGCAGTTCTTC | CASSTSGQEQFF
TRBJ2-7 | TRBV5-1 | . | TGCGCCAGCAGCTTGGGCCCAGGTCTCTCCTACGAGCAGTACTTC | CASSLGPGLSYEQYF
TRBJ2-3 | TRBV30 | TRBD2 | TGTGCCTGGTCCGAACTAGCGCGGTCTTCAGATACGCAGTATTTT | CAWSELARSSDTQYF
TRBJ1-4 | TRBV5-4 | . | TGTGCCAGCAGCGAACAGGGTGGCGTTGAAAAACTGTTTTTT | CASSEQGGVEKLFF
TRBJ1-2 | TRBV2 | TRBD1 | TGTGCCAGCAGGCCCGGGACAGGGAGCAACTATGGCTACACCTTC | CASRPGTGSNYGYTF
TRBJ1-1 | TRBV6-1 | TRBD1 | TGTGCCAGCAGTGAAGAGACAGGGACCACTGAAGCTTTCTTT | CASSEETGTTEAFF
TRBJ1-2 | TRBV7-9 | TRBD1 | TGTGCCAGCAGCTTAGCCGGGACAGGGGGCTACACCTTC | CASSLAGTGGYTF
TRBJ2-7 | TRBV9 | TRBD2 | TGTGCCAGCAGCGTAGAAGCGTTGGGAGGGTCGGGCGAGCAGTACTTC | CASSVEALGGSGEQYF
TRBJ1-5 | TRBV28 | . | TGTGCCAGCAGTTTACAGGGAAGTGGCAATCAGCCCCAGCATTTT | CASSLQGSGNQPQHF
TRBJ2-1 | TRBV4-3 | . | TGCGCCAGCAGCCCCCGGGGCCCGGGCGGGGATGAGCAGTTCTTC | CASSPRGPGGDEQFF
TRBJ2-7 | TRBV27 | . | TGTGCCAGCAGTTCCCAGGGTTCTCCCTACGAGCAGTACTTC | CASSSQGSPYEQYF
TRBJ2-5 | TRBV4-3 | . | TGCGCCAGCAGCCAGACGAAGGGAGTAACGGGGACCCAGTACTTC | CASSQTKGVTGTQYF
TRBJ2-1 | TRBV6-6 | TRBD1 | TGTGCCAGCGACCCAACAGGGGGGCTTGGGTACAATGAGCAGTTCTTC | CASDPTGGLGYNEQFF
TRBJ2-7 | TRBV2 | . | TGTGCCAGCAGAGGACAGCTTGAGCAGTACTTC | CASRGQLEQYF